Listed below are T cell receptor beta chains from one sample, sequenced in a study of OX40 agonist ivuxolimab in advanced cancers. Clones were sequenced by immunoSEQ multiplex PCR, and TCRdb holds only the in-frame ones, with some missing. Counted here are about 78,000 clones, approximately 80% occurring once; the ten biggest clones make up 0.44%. The source was CD4+ or CD8+ T cells sorted from blood, collected in a trial of the OX40 agonist ivuxolimab. The receptor source for this set is an adult with an advanced solid tumor such as melanoma, head and neck, liver or kidney cancer. Each CDR3 is given with its conserved first and last residue. A D gene is named only where the DNA matches it firmly. Some rows have no size entry. The others give once, few or many, or a class for an expanded clone.

j_call clone_size d_call cdr3_length v_call cdr3_nt cdr3_aa
TRBJ1-2 . TRBD1 13 TRBV2 TGTGCCAGCAGTGGTTTCACAGGGGGAGGCTACACCTTC CASSGFTGGGYTF
TRBJ1-5 . . 13 TRBV29-1 TGCAGCGTTGTATGGGGTAGCAATCAGCCCCAGCATTTT CSVVWGSNQPQHF
TRBJ2-6 few . 14 TRBV2 TGTGCCAGCATGTTAGGGAACGGGGCCAACGTCCTGACTTTC CASMLGNGANVLTF
TRBJ1-2 . . 15 TRBV28 TGTGCCAGCAGTTTTCCGGGACAACGGCAAGGTGGCTACACCTTC CASSFPGQRQGGYTF
TRBJ2-6 . . 15 TRBV18 TGTGCCAGCTCACCAAGGGAGTCCGGGGCCAACGTCCTGACTTTC CASSPRESGANVLTF
TRBJ2-1 . . 12 TRBV10-3 TGTGCCATCAGTGTCAGATACAATGAGCAGTTCTTC CAISVRYNEQFF
TRBJ2-5 . . 18 TRBV28 TGTGCCAGCAGTTTATTAGGCAAGGTGGGCGGTTCACAAGAGACCCAGTACTTC CASSLLGKVGGSQETQYF
TRBJ2-3 few . 15 TRBV7-3 TGTGCCAGCAGCTTGCAACCATCTAGCACAGATACGCAGTATTTT CASSLQPSSTDTQYF
TRBJ2-5 . TRBD1 18 TRBV11-3 TGTGCCAGCAGATGTCCCCGGGACAGGTTATCGGGGAAAGAGACCCAGTACTTC CASRCPRDRLSGKETQYF
TRBJ1-2 . . 15 TRBV28 TGTGCCAGCAGACCCTCCTGGGGCCAGTCTTATGGCTACACCTTC CASRPSWGQSYGYTF
TRBJ2-1 . TRBD2 14 TRBV5-6 TGTGCCAGCAGCCCGGGACTAGCGGGGGGTGAGCAGTTCTTC CASSPGLAGGEQFF
TRBJ1-1 . . 15 TRBV28 TGTGCCAGCAGTGGAAATGACAGGCCCAACACTGAAGCTTTCTTT CASSGNDRPNTEAFF
TRBJ1-1 few . 13 TRBV29-1 TGCAGCGTCTCACAGACTGGGAACACTGAAGCTTTCTTT CSVSQTGNTEAFF
TRBJ2-1 . TRBD1 15 TRBV4-1 TGCGCCAGCAGCCAAGTGACAGGGCGATACAATGAGCAGTTCTTC CASSQVTGRYNEQFF
TRBJ2-3 . TRBD1 13 TRBV29-1 TGCAGCGTTGATGGACAGGGGTTAGATACGCAGTATTTT CSVDGQGLDTQYF
TRBJ2-7 . TRBD2 15 TRBV7-2 TGTGCCAGCAGGCCGCCGGCGGGAGGGACCTACGAGCAGTACTTC CASRPPAGGTYEQYF
TRBJ1-1 . . 16 TRBV27 TGTGCCAGCAGTTTAGGTCCGGGGGGGGCGCATACTGAAGCTTTCTTT CASSLGPGGAHTEAFF
TRBJ2-2 few . 15 TRBV4-1 TGCGCCAGCAGCGATACTAGGAGGGGGACCGGGGAGCTGTTTTTT CASSDTRRGTGELFF
TRBJ1-2 . TRBD1 14 TRBV2 TGTGCCAGCAGGCCCCAGGGACAGCAGGGCGGCTACACCTTC CASRPQGQQGGYTF
TRBJ1-5 few TRBD1 13 TRBV7-9 TGTGCCAGCAGCTCGCAGGGGGCTCAGCCCCAGCATTTT CASSSQGAQPQHF
TRBJ1-2 . . 14 TRBV29-1 TGCAGCGTTACTCGAACGGCCACTAACTATGGCTACACCTTC CSVTRTATNYGYTF
TRBJ2-2 . . 15 TRBV2 TGTGCCAGCAGTGAGCAGGGTCTGAACACCGGGGAGCTGTTTTTT CASSEQGLNTGELFF
TRBJ1-3 . . 13 TRBV7-8 TGTGCCAGCTCCCTGGAGCGGGGAAACACCATATATTTT CASSLERGNTIYF
TRBJ2-3 . . 15 TRBV6-6 TGTGCCAGCAGGGGTTACAGGAGCCTCACAGATACGCAGTATTTT CASRGYRSLTDTQYF
TRBJ1-5 few . 14 TRBV2 TGTGCCAGCAATCCCCAGGGGTCCAATCAGCCCCAGCATTTT CASNPQGSNQPQHF
TRBJ1-1 . . 14 TRBV6-6 TGTGCCAGCACCCTAACAGTCATGAACACTGAAGCTTTCTTT CASTLTVMNTEAFF
TRBJ1-2 . . 13 TRBV7-9 TGTGCCAGCGGGGCCTCACTAGGGGGTGGCTACACCTTC CASGASLGGGYTF
TRBJ2-4 . TRBD2 18 TRBV28 TGTGCCAGCAGTTTGGGACTAGCGGGAGGGCTAGCCAAAAACATTCAGTACTTC CASSLGLAGGLAKNIQYF
TRBJ1-2 . . 13 TRBV2 TGTGCCAGCACTAGAGGCCCGGGATATGGCTACACCTTC CASTRGPGYGYTF
TRBJ2-2 . TRBD2 16 TRBV14 TGTGCCAGCAGCCGCACTTATGCAGGGAGGGGCGGGGAGCTGTTTTTT CASSRTYAGRGGELFF
TRBJ1-2 . . 14 TRBV6-1 TGTGCCAGCAGACCGGGACTAGCTAACTATGGCTACACCTTC CASRPGLANYGYTF
TRBJ2-6 . TRBD1 19 TRBV5-1 TGCGCCAGCAGCTTGGCGGACAGGCCAAGTTACTCTGGGGCCAACGTCCTGACTTTC CASSLADRPSYSGANVLTF
TRBJ1-6 . TRBD1 16 TRBV19 TGTGCCAGTAGTATTCTCTCCGGGACAGGGGTGCCACCCCTCCACTTT CASSILSGTGVPPLHF
TRBJ1-2 . TRBD1 14 TRBV13 TGTGCCAGCAGCTACGGACAGGCTCTGTATGGCTACACCTTC CASSYGQALYGYTF
TRBJ1-2 . . 13 TRBV5-6 TGTGCCAGCAGCCCGCCTGGACAGATTGGCTACACCTTC CASSPPGQIGYTF
TRBJ2-2 . . 13 TRBV9 TGTGCCAGCAGCGTAGATGTGTCCGGGGAGCTGTTTTTT CASSVDVSGELFF
TRBJ2-1 . . 16 TRBV29-1 TGCAGCGTTGGCGGGCCAACTAGCAGCTCCTACAATGAGCAGTTCTTC CSVGGPTSSSYNEQFF
TRBJ1-2 . TRBD1 16 TRBV28 TGTGCCAGCACTAGCCCACAGGGGGGAGCTAACTATGGCTACACCTTC CASTSPQGGANYGYTF
TRBJ2-3 . TRBD2 17 TRBV27 TGTGCCAGCAGACCAATTCTGGGGCGGGGGGGCCCAGATACGCAGTATTTT CASRPILGRGGPDTQYF
TRBJ2-6 . . 15 TRBV6-1 TGTGCCAGCTTGACAGAGGCTTCTGGGGCCAACGTCCTGACTTTC CASLTEASGANVLTF
TRBJ1-1 once . 14 TRBV18 TGTGCCAGCTCACCAGATGTGTCGGACACTGAAGCTTTCTTT CASSPDVSDTEAFF
TRBJ1-4 . . 17 TRBV7-9 TGTGCCAGCAGCTTAGTCGAACCGGGACTTCCGAATGAAAAACTGTTTTTT CASSLVEPGLPNEKLFF
TRBJ1-2 . . 15 TRBV11-2 TGTGCCAGCAGCTTAGCGAGGTTGGGCCTTTATGGCTACACCTTC CASSLARLGLYGYTF
TRBJ1-4 . TRBD1 14 TRBV5-6 TGTGCCAGCAGCCCCGGGGACAGGTCTGAAAAACTGTTTTTT CASSPGDRSEKLFF
TRBJ1-5 . TRBD1 14 TRBV28 TGTGCCAGCAGTTTCGACAGGGGAGATCAGCCCCAGCATTTT CASSFDRGDQPQHF
TRBJ2-2 . TRBD2 16 TRBV6-5 TGTGCCAGCAGTTCTAGCGGGGGGGCAAGCACCGGGGAGCTGTTTTTT CASSSSGGASTGELFF
TRBJ2-3 . TRBD2 15 TRBV6-1 TGTGCCAGCAAAAGGGCGGCTAGCGGGATGGATACGCAGTATTTT CASKRAASGMDTQYF
TRBJ2-1 . . 15 TRBV5-1 TGCGCCAGCAGCTTGAGTGGCGAGGGACCCAATGAGCAGTTCTTC CASSLSGEGPNEQFF
TRBJ1-4 . . 13 TRBV2 TGTGCCAGCAGCCAAGGGGGGCGCGAAAAACTGTTTTTT CASSQGGREKLFF
TRBJ1-5 . TRBD1 14 TRBV11-2 TGTGCCAGCAGCTTAGGAGGGGGCGGTCAGCCCCAGCATTTT CASSLGGGGQPQHF
TRBJ2-7 . TRBD1 13 TRBV5-6 TGTGCCACCACCCGCCAGGGGGCGAGCGAGCAGTACTTC CATTRQGASEQYF
TRBJ2-1 . . 13 TRBV11-3 TGTGCCAGCAGCTTAGAAACCCCCGGTGAGCAGTTCTTC CASSLETPGEQFF
TRBJ2-4 . TRBD2 16 TRBV19 TGTGCCAGTAGTATCCTAGCGGGGGGAGCCAAAAACATTCAGTACTTC CASSILAGGAKNIQYF
TRBJ1-1 once TRBD1 12 TRBV6-5 TGTGCCAGCAGGGGGACAGGCTCTGAAGCTTTCTTT CASRGTGSEAFF
TRBJ2-7 . TRBD2 13 TRBV28 TGTGCCAGCAGTCCCGGGGGGTTCTACGAGCAGTACTTC CASSPGGFYEQYF